This section outlines one TCR beta chain sequence together with its context. Its specificity is unknown. This CDR3 has 14 residues. Per germline, CDR1 DFQATT and CDR2 SNEGSKA (reference sequence). UMIs containing a 6-nucleotide sample barcode were added via template switching. Reanalyzing the 5' RACE reads, TCRdb keeps one entry per CDR3 protein, without DNA. This table lists approximately 400,000 distinct CDR3 sequences. The sample belongs to a study of monozygotic twins with inflammatory bowel disease. Study-wide findings and caveats: Variability in patient repertoires may have come partly from differing immunosuppressive treatments. Among IBD patients, TCRbeta diversity (inverse Simpson) was lower than in healthy co-twins. Especially where disease activity was present, IBD patients had fewer clonotypes in common with others than healthy twins did.

This receptor was identified in a human donor with ulcerative colitis or Crohn's disease, or a healthy co-twin of an affected twin (not recorded which). This chain connects TRBV20-1 to TRBJ1-4; TCRdb outputs TRBD1, but without DNA this stays unchecked. Sequenced material: blood. The CDR3 spells CSAPRGLTNEKLFF.